The 25 T cell receptor beta chains below come from one sample, sequenced in a study of shared clonotypes between healthy human individuals. Produced via immunoSEQ multiplex PCR; TCRdb's table is partial and in-frame only. The profile shows hundreds of thousands of clones, 75% to 85% of them singletons. Sequenced sample: PBMCs. The receptors derive from a woman aged 40 to 50 in good health. Some clones in this sample may be carry-over from other donors' samples.

This clone occurred a few times. CDR3 amino acids: CASNPGSGKGYEQYF. The CDR3 DNA reads TGTGCCAGCAACCCAGGGAGCGGGAAGGGCTACGAGCAGTACTTC. The chain combines TRBV28 with TRBJ2-7, with TRBD2 identical over 7 bases. Germline CDR1 and CDR2: MDHEN and SYDVKM. J was trimmed by 3 bases and V by 7 bases; bases with no gene match: 12. This CDR3 has 15 amino acids.

Details on this clone: A clone one base away is much larger, so this may be a read error. The same CDR3 is also encoded by other DNA sequences in this sample. The J gene is TRBJ1-2, the V gene TRBV30; tentatively, D is TRBD1 (6 bases). The CDR3 is made up of 12 amino acids. Trimming removed 5 bases at V and 0 bases at J, with 7 bases between. The V gene's germline CDR1 is GTSNPN and CDR2 SVGIG (reference sequence). The CDR3 DNA follows: TGTGCCTGGGAGGGGGCTAACTATGGCTACACCTTC. This gives the protein CAWEGANYGYTF. Variable domain in full (rest from reference TRBV30 and TRBJ1-2): SQTIHQWPATLVQPVGSPLSLECTVEGTSNPNLYWYRQAAGRGLQLLFYSVGIGQISSEVPQNLSASRPQDRQFILSSKKLLLSDSGFYLCAWEGANYGYTFGSGTRLTVV.

This sequence joins TRBV25-1 and TRBJ2-5; 7 nucleotides match TRBD1. Germline V gene lookup returns CDR1 MGHDK and CDR2 SYGVNS. Unmatched junction bases numbered 12, after V lost 6 bases and J lost 5 bases. The CDR3 runs 15 residues. The chain's CDR3 is CASRPSGGQWETQYF. The DNA for the CDR3 is TGTGCCAGCAGACCCTCAGGGGGACAATGGGAGACCCAGTACTTC.

The gene calls are TRBV2 and TRBJ2-3, with 7 bases identical to TRBD2. There are 14 residues in the CDR3. Germline V gene sequence: CDR1 SNHLY, CDR2 FYNNEI. V was clipped by 5 bases and J by 3 bases; unmatched bases: 5. The CDR3 sequence is CASSWTSRTDTQYF. The CDR3 DNA reads as TGTGCCAGCAGTTGGACTAGTAGGACAGATACGCAGTATTTT.

The chain has TRBV11-2 and TRBJ2-5; TRBD1 might be the D (5 bases). The CDR3 extends over 13 amino acids. V lost 4 bases and J lost 2, with 8 bases in between. Germline loops: CDR1 SGHAT, CDR2 FQNNGV. The CDR3 nucleotides read TGTGCCAGCAGCTGGGGCAGTCAAGAGACCCAGTACTTC. This translates into CASSWGSQETQYF. Together with reference TRBV11-2 and TRBJ2-5, the CDR3 gives the full variable domain: EAGVAQSPRYKIIEKRQSVAFWCNPISGHATLYWYQQILGQGPKLLIQFQNNGVVDDSQLPKDRFSAERLKGVDSTLKIQPAKLEDSAVYLCASSWGSQETQYFGPGTRLLVL.

The V and J genes are TRBV28 and TRBJ1-2; TRBD1 is a possible D gene (5 bases). The V and J ends lost 3 bases and 3 bases respectively, with 5 bases between them. This CDR3 comprises 12 residues. CDR1 is MDHEN, CDR2 SYDVKM, per germline. The CDR3: CASSFRDYGYTF. In DNA, the CDR3 is TGTGCCAGCAGTTTCAGGGACTATGGCTACACCTTC.

Only a few counts were recorded for this clone. This chain connects TRBV6-1 to TRBJ1-1, with a weak D call TRBD1 (6 bases). The CDR3 loop spans 15 amino acids. Germline V lookup: CDR1 MNHNS, CDR2 SASEGT. V lost 2 bases and J lost 7, with 17 bases in between. The CDR3 DNA reads TGTGCCAGCAGTGAAAAAAGGGTAGAGGGGGGTGAAGCTTTCTTT. It is translated as CASSEKRVEGGEAFF.

CDR3 sequence: CASSPAGLTGNEQFF. CDR3 DNA sequence: TGTGCCAGCAGCCCAGCGGGACTTACCGGGAATGAGCAGTTCTTC. This chain links TRBV7-9 with TRBJ2-1; TRBD2 matches at 7 bases. Germline loops: CDR1 SEHNR, CDR2 FQNEAQ (reference sequence). J was trimmed by 7 bases and V by 5 bases; bases with no gene match: 11. The CDR3 covers 15 residues.

This clone was observed a few times. V and J are TRBV18 and TRBJ2-2, with D unclear. CDR1 and CDR2 from the germline V gene are KGHSH and LQKENI. The length of the CDR3 is 11 residues. The V end was cut by 5 bases, the J end by 6 bases, with 4 bases between. CDR3 sequence reads: CASSSAGELFF. CDR3 nucleotide sequence: TGTGCCAGCTCATCGGCCGGGGAGCTGTTTTTT.

In this sample, this clone turned up a few times. This specimen includes other DNA sequences encoding the same CDR3. V and J are TRBV28 and TRBJ1-2; D gene unclear. V was clipped by 6 bases and J by 7 bases, with 9 bases between them. Per the germline V gene, CDR1 is MDHEN and CDR2 is SYDVKM. The CDR3 covers 11 residues. CDR3 sequence reads: CASSAFVGYTF. The DNA of the CDR3 is TGTGCCAGCAGCGCCTTCGTTGGCTACACCTTC.

There are a few counts of this clone. The chain joins TRBV27 to TRBJ1-2; D gene ambiguous. The CDR3 totals 11 residues. Trimming pared 6 bases from V and 2 bases from J, leaving 4 bases between. CDR1 MNHEY and CDR2 SMNVEV come from the germline V gene (reference sequence). The CDR3 DNA reads as TGTGCCAGCAGCGGCAACTATGGCTACACCTTC. This sequence encodes CASSGNYGYTF.

Note on this clone: The likely explanation is a read error, given a far larger clone one base away. DNA for the CDR3: TGTGCCAGCACCCCGGGGGACACTCACATCGGGGAGCTGTTTTTT. This translates into CASTPGDTHIGELFF. The chain employs TRBV6-1 and TRBJ2-2; the D call may be TRBD1 or TRBD2 (6 bases each). Germline V gives CDR1 MNHNS, CDR2 SASEGT. The V end lost 7 bases, the J end lost 7 bases, and 19 bases lay between the germline ends. The CDR3 extends over 15 amino acids.

J is TRBJ2-7 and V is TRBV4-1, with 8 bases lining up with TRBD2. The V and J ends lost 2 bases and 1 base, in that order; junction bases with no gene match: 10. This CDR3 has 17 residues. Germline V CDR1 and CDR2: MGHRA, YSYEKL. The CDR3 bases are TGCGCCAGCAGCCAATCCCCTCTGGCGGGAGGATCCTACGAGCAGTACTTC. It codes for CASSQSPLAGGSYEQYF.

In its sample, this clone was seen once. The identical CDR3 is also encoded by other nucleotide sequences in the sample. The chain links TRBV28 to TRBJ2-7; no clear D. The CDR3 loop spans 13 amino acids. Germline assignment: CDR1 MDHEN and CDR2 SYDVKM. V lost 2 bases to trimming and J lost 6 bases, with 11 bases between them. The CDR3: CASSLGPPGEQYF. The CDR3, as DNA: TGTGCCAGCAGTTTAGGGCCTCCAGGCGAGCAGTACTTC.

The chain recombines TRBV19 with TRBJ1-3, with D unclear. V lost 8 bases and J 2 bases, leaving 10 bases between the germline ends. The CDR3 spans 13 residues. Germline CDR1 is LNHDA and CDR2 is SQIVND (reference sequence). The CDR3, as DNA: TGTGCCAGTTGTCACAGAACTGGAAACACCATATATTTT. Its protein product is CASCHRTGNTIYF.

This clone showed up just once. The chain recombines TRBV10-3 with TRBJ2-5; D may match TRBD1 or TRBD2 (5 bases each). CDR1 and CDR2 from the germline V gene are ENHRY and SYGVKD. Trimming pared 1 base from V and 1 base from J, leaving 7 bases between. The CDR3 spans 14 residues. This CDR3 is CAISEWGSQETQYF. The CDR3 DNA is TGTGCCATCAGTGAGTGGGGGTCCCAAGAGACCCAGTACTTC.

The chain combines TRBV19 with TRBJ1-5, with D possibly TRBD1 on 5 matching bases. CDR1 is LNHDA and CDR2 is SQIVND in the germline V gene (reference sequence). This CDR3 has 15 amino acids. V lost 4 bases and J lost 3, with 13 bases in between. CDR3 bases: TGTGCCAGTAGTACGGGGAGACAGAACAATCAGCCCCAGCATTTT. As protein: CASSTGRQNNQPQHF.

This chain links TRBV5-1 with TRBJ1-1; 7 bases fit TRBD1. Trimming removed 4 bases from V and 1 base from J; junction bases left unmatched: 4. CDR3 length: 14 amino acids. CDR1 is SGHRS, CDR2 YFSETQ, per germline. The CDR3 DNA follows: TGCGCCAGCAGCGCAGGGGGAGGGAACACTGAAGCTTTCTTT. This sequence encodes CASSAGGGNTEAFF. Filled out from reference TRBV5-1 and TRBJ1-1, the complete variable domain reads KAGVTQTPRYLIKTRGQQVTLSCSPISGHRSVSWYQQTPGQGLQFLFEYFSETQRNKGNFPGRFSGRQFSNSRSEMNVSTLELGDSALYLCASSAGGGNTEAFFGQGTRLTVV.

The chain joins TRBV14 to TRBJ2-3; D is undetermined. The germline gives CDR1 SGHDN, CDR2 FVKESK. This CDR3 spans 12 amino acids. Trimming removed 2 bases from V and 6 bases from J, with 6 bases in between. CDR3 nucleotides: TGTGCCAGCAGCCAATCTTGGGATACGCAGTATTTT. Amino acid sequence: CASSQSWDTQYF.

This clone was observed many times. Sequence at one end of the junction differs from germline and may be a read error. The chain combines TRBV27 with TRBJ2-1, with 9 bases lining up with TRBD2. Germline CDR1 is MNHEY and CDR2 is SMNVEV (reference sequence). This CDR3 spans 12 amino acids. The CDR3 bases are TGTGCCAGCAGGTATAGCGGGGGATTTCTCCTCTTC. Its protein is CASRYSGGFLLF.

The chain joins TRBV6-5 to TRBJ2-3; D gene ambiguous. This CDR3 is built from 15 residues. The V end lost 2 bases, the J end lost 3 bases, and 12 bases lay between the germline ends. From germline, CDR1 is MNHEY and CDR2 SVGAGI. In DNA, the CDR3 is TGTGCCAGCAGTTACCCTGGCAGCGAGACAGATACGCAGTATTTT. As protein: CASSYPGSETDTQYF.

The chain has TRBV4-2 and TRBJ1-4; 7 nucleotides line up with TRBD1. Germline CDR1 reads LGHNA; CDR2 reads YNFKEQ. V gave up 3 bases and J gave up 5 bases; unmatched junction bases: 3. The CDR3 has 14 residues. This CDR3 is CASSHPGGNEKLFF. As DNA, the CDR3 is TGTGCCAGCAGCCACCCAGGGGGGAATGAAAAACTGTTTTTT.

With regard to this clone: A read error is possible here, since a much larger clone lies one base away. The chain combines TRBV4-1 with TRBJ2-1; 10 bases match TRBD2. This CDR3 spans 11 amino acids. The germline gives CDR1 MGHRA, CDR2 YSYEKL. V shed 6 bases, J shed 15 bases, and the junction held 5 bases outside the gene matches. CDR3 residues: CASSFSGRPFF. In DNA, the CDR3 is TGCGCCAGCAGTTTTAGCGGGAGGCCGTTCTTC.

CDR3 nucleotide sequence: TGTGCCAGCAGTTACAAGGACTCTGGAAACACCATATATTTT. Amino acid sequence: CASSYKDSGNTIYF. V and J are TRBV6-5 and TRBJ1-3; D is unclear. The CDR3 extends over 14 amino acids. With 2 bases removed from V and 0 bases from J, the gap between germline ends came to 5 bases. In germline, CDR1 is MNHEY, CDR2 SVGAGI.

The V and J genes are TRBV7-2 and TRBJ1-6; D perhaps matches TRBD1 (6 bases). CDR1 SGHTA and CDR2 FQGNSA come from the germline V gene. V shed 5 bases and J shed 9 bases, with 17 bases lying between them. This CDR3 is built from 15 residues. The CDR3 nucleotides are TGTGCCAGCAGCGCCTATCTGGGGGGCAGTTCACCCCTCCACTTT. It specifies CASSAYLGGSSPLHF.